The T cell receptor (beta chain) under discussion was sequenced for a study of post-analysis software for immune sequencing data. This clonotype was observed a few times. What it recognizes is unknown. Germline values: CDR1 SGDLS, CDR2 YYNGEE. This CDR3 is built from 15 residues. Regarding the study as a whole: Relative to controls, patients had five TRBV segments at higher frequency, with TRBV5-6, TRBV5-1 and TRBV20-1 among these.

Unique molecular identifiers had been added to the TCR beta cDNA libraries. Roughly 0.5 million cDNA molecules were obtained from 1 to 10 million T cells. TCRdb fed the PCR reads into MiXCR, producing one record per CDR3 protein. The sample includes roughly 620,000 distinct CDR3 sequences, around 44% seen only once; the top ten take more than 1.5%. The receptor was isolated from a girl between 10 and 17 years old with multiple sclerosis. The genes are TRBV9 and TRBJ2-5, with 11 bases aligning to TRBD1. Judging by the DNA end, TRBJ2-7 fits better; the J call may be wrong. Material: blood. CDR3 in amino acids: CASSLRTGGEYEQYF. The CDR3 DNA follows: TGTGCCAGCAGCCTACGGACAGGGGGCGAATACGAGCAGTACTTC.